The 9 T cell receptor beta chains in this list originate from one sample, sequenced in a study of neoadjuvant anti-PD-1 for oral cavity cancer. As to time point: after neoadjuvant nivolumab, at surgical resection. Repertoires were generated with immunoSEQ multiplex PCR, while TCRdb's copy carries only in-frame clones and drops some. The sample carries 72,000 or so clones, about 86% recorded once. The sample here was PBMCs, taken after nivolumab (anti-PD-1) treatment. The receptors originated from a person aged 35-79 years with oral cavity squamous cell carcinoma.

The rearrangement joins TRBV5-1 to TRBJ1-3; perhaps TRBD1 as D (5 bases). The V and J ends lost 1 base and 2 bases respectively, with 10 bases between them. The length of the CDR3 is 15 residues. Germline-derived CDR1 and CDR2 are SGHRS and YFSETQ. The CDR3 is CASSLQGQTGNTIYF. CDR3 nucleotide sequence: TGCGCCAGCAGCTTGCAGGGTCAGACTGGAAACACCATATATTTT.

In nucleotides, the CDR3 is TGTGCCAGCAGCGTAGACAGTCCCCCTGGAAACACCATATATTTT. It specifies CASSVDSPPGNTIYF. This sequence joins TRBV9 and TRBJ1-3, with D uncertain. The V and J ends lost 0 bases and 2 bases respectively, with 9 bases between them. Germline V CDR1 and CDR2: SGDLS, YYNGEE. There are 15 residues in the CDR3.

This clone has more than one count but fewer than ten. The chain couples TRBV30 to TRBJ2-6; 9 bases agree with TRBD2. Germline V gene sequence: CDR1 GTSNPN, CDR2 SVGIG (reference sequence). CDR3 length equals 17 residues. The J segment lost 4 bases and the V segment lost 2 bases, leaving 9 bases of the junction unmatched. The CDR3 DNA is TGTGCCTGGAGTCGAAGTAGCGGGAGTGCCGGGGCCAACGTCCTGACTTTC. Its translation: CAWSRSSGSAGANVLTF.

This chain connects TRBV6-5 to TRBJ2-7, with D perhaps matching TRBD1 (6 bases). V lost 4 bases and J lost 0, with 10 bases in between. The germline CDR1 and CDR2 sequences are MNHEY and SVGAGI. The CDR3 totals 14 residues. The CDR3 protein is CASSFLTGSYEQYF. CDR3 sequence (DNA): TGTGCCAGCAGTTTCCTGACAGGCTCCTACGAGCAGTACTTC.

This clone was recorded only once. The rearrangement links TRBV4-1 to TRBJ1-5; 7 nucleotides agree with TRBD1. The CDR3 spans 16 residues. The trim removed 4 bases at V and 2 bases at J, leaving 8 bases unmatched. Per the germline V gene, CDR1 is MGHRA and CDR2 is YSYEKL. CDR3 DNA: TGCGCCAGCAGCCCCCTCCCTGGACAGGGCAATCAGCCCCAGCATTTT. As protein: CASSPLPGQGNQPQHF.

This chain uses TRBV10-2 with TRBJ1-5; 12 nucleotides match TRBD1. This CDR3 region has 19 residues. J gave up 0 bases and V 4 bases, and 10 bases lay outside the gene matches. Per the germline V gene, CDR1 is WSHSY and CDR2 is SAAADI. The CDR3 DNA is TGCGCCAGCAGTGCCCCGGGACAGGGGGCCACTTATAGCAATCAGCCCCAGCATTTT. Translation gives CASSAPGQGATYSNQPQHF.

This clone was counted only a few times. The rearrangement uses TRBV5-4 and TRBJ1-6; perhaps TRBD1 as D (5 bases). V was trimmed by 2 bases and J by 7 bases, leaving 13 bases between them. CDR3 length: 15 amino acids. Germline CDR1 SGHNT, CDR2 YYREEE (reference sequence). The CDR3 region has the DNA TGTGCCAGCAGCTTTACAGGTCAATCCAATTCACCCCTCCACTTT. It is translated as CASSFTGQSNSPLHF.

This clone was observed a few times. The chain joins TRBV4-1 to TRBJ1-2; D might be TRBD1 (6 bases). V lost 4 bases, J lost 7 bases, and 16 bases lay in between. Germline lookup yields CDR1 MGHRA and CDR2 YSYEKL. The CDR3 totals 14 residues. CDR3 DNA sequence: TGCGCCAGCAGCCCCCCAGCAGGGGCGCGTGGCTACACCTTC. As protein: CASSPPAGARGYTF.

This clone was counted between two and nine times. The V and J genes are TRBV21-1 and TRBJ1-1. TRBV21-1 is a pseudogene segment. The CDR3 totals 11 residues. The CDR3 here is CARPFGAEAFF. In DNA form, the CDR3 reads TGTGCCAGACCTTTCGGTGCTGAAGCTTTCTTT.